Sequencing of this TCR beta chain was carried out in a study of radiation and T cells in renal cell carcinoma. Findings and caveats of the study: Sampling covered only around 1 g of each tumor. Compared with controls, irradiated tumors had more, larger dominant CDR3 motifs.

With regard to this clone: The target antigen is unknown.

Germline V CDR1 and CDR2: SGHVS, FNYEAQ. This CDR3 has 17 residues. Trimming cost V 2 bases and J 3 bases; bases outside gene matches: 6. Sequencing was performed with immunoSEQ multiplex PCR; in TCRdb, only in-frame clones are kept and a portion is missing. The sample lists 10,000 to 15,000 clones, less than 70% seen once, with over 15% in the top ten. The treatment: treatment-naive control, cytoreductive nephrectomy. This renal cell carcinoma was of the clear cell type. Control tumor donors were a few females and about a dozen males, median age roughly 62 years. The chain combines TRBV7-6 with TRBJ2-3; 12 bases fit TRBD1. Specimen: tumor tissue, collected from a patient whose treatment was nephrectomy without radiotherapy. The sequence derives from a woman of 80 years or more with renal cell carcinoma. CDR3 in amino acids: CASSLSGTGGRTDTQYF. CDR3 nucleotides: TGTGCCAGCAGCTTATCAGGGACAGGGGGCCGGACAGATACGCAGTATTTT.